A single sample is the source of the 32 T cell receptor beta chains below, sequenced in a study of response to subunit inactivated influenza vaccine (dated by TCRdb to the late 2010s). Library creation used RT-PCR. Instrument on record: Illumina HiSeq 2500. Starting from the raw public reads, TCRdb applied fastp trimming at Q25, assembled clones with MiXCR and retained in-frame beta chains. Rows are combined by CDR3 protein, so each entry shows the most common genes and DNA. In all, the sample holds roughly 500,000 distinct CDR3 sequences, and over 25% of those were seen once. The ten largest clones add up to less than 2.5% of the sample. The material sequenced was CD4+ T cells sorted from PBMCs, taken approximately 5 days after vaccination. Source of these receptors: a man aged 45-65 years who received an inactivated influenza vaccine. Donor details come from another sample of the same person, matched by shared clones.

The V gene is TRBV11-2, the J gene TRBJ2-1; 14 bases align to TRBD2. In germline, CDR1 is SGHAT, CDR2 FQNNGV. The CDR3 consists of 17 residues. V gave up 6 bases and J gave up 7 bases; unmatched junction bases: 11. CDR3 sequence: CASSSGGTSGGRNEQFF. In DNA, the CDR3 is TGTGCCAGCAGTTCCGGGGGGACTAGCGGGGGAAGGAATGAGCAGTTCTTC.

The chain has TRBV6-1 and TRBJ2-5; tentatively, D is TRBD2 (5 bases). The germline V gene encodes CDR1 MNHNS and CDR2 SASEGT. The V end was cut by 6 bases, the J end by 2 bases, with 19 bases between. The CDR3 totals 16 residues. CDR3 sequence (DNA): TGTGCCAGCAGGGAGAACCCCGGGAAGGCTCAAGAGACCCAGTACTTC. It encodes CASRENPGKAQETQYF.

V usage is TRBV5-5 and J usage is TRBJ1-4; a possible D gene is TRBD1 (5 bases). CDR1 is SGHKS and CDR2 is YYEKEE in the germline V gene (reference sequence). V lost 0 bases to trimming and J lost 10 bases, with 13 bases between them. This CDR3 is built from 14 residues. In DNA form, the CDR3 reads TGTGCCAGCAGCTTGGTTGGCCAGGGAGGAAAACTGTTTTTT. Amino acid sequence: CASSLVGQGGKLFF.

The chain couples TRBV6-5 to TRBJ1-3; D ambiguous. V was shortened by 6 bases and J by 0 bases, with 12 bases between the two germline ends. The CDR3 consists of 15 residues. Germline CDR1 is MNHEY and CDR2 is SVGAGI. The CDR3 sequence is CASSHSRGSGNTIYF. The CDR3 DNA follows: TGTGCCAGCAGCCACTCCCGCGGCTCTGGAAACACCATATATTTT.

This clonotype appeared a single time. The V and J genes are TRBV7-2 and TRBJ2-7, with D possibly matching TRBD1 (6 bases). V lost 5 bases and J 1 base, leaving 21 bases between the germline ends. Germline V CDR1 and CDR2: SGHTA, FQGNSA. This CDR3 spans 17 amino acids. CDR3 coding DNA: TGTGCCAGCAGCCGAGCAGTAACGGCCAGGGGTTCCTACGAGCAGTACTTC. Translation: CASSRAVTARGSYEQYF. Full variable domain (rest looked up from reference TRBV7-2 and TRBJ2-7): GAGVSQSPSNKVTEKGKDVELRCDPISGHTALYWYRQSLGQGLEFLIYFQGNSAPDKSGLPSDRFSAERTGGSVSTLTIQRTQQEDSAVYLCASSRAVTARGSYEQYFGPGTRLTVT.

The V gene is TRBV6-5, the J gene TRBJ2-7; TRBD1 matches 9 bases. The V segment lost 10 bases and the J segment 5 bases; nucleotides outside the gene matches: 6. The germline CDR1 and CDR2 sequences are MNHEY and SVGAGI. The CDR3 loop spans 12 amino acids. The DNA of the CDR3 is TGTGCCACCGGGGACAGGGCAGACGAGCAGTACTTC. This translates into CATGDRADEQYF.

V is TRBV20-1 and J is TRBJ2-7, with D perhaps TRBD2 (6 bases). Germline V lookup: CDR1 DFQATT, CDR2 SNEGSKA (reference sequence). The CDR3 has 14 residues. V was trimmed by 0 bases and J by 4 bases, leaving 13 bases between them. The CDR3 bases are TGCAGTGCTAGAGAGAGCGGGCGAAGGTACGAGCAGTACTTC. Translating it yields CSARESGRRYEQYF.

Here the CDR3 DNA reads TGTGCCAGCAGCTCCCCGGGACAGGGTCCGAACACCGGGGAGCTGTTTTTT. It encodes CASSSPGQGPNTGELFF. V is TRBV7-3 and J is TRBJ2-2; 9 bases match TRBD1. There are 17 residues in the CDR3. Germline assignment: CDR1 SGHTA and CDR2 FQGTGA. The V segment lost 4 bases and the J segment 0 bases; nucleotides outside the gene matches: 6. The whole variable domain, remainder taken from reference TRBV7-3 and TRBJ2-2, is GAGVSQTPSNKVTEKGKYVELRCDPISGHTALYWYRQSLGQGPEFLIYFQGTGAADDSGLPNDRFFAVRPEGSVSTLKIQRTERGDSAVYLCASSSPGQGPNTGELFFGEGSRLTVL.

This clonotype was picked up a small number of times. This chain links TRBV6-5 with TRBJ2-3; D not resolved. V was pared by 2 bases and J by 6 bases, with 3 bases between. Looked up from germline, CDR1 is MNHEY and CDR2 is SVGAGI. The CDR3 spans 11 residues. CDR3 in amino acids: CASSYVDTQYF. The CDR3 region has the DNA TGTGCCAGCAGTTACGTTGATACGCAGTATTTT.

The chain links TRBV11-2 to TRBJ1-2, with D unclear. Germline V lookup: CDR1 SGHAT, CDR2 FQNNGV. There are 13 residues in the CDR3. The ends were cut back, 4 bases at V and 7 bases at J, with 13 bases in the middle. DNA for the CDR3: TGTGCCAGCAGCTCGCTGACTGGCGGTGGCTACACCTTC. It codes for CASSSLTGGGYTF.

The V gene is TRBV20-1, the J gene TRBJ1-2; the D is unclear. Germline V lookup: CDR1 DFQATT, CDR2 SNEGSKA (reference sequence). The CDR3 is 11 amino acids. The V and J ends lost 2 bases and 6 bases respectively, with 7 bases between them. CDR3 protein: CSARSGNGYTF. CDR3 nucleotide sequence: TGCAGTGCTAGATCCGGGAATGGCTACACCTTC.

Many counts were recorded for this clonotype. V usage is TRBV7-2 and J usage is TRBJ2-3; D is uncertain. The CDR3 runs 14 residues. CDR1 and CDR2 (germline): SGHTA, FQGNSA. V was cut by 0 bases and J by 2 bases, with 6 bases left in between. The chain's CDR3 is CASSLAPSTDTQYF. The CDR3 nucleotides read TGTGCCAGCAGCTTAGCTCCCTCCACAGATACGCAGTATTTT.

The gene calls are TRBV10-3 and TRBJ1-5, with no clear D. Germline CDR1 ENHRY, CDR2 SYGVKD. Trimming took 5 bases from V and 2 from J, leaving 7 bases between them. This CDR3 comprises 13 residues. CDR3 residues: CAISLEGNQPQHF. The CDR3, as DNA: TGTGCCATCAGTCTGGAGGGCAATCAGCCCCAGCATTTT.

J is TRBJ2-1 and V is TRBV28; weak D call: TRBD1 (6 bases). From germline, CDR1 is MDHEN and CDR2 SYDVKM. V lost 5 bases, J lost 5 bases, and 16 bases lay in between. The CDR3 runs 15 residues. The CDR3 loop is CASSPLAGTHNEQFF. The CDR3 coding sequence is TGTGCCAGCAGTCCCCTGGCCGGGACACACAATGAGCAGTTCTTC.

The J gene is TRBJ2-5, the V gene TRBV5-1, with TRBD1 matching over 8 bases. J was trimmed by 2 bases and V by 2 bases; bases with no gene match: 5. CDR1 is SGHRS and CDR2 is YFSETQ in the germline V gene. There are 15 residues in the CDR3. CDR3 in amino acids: CASSFQGARQETQYF. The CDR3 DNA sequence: TGCGCCAGCAGCTTCCAGGGGGCGCGGCAAGAGACCCAGTACTTC.

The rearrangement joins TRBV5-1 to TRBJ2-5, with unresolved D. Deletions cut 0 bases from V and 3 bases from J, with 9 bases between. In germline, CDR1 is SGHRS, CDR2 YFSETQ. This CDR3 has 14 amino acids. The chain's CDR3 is CASSLGAPKETQYF. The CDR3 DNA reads TGCGCCAGCAGCTTGGGGGCACCAAAAGAGACCCAGTACTTC.

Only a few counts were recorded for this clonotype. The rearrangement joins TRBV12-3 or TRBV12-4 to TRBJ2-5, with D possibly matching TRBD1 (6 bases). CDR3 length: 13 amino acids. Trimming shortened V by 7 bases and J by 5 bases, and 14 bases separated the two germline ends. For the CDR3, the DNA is TGTGCCAGCACAAACAGGGTTGGTGAGACCCAGTACTTC. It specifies CASTNRVGETQYF.

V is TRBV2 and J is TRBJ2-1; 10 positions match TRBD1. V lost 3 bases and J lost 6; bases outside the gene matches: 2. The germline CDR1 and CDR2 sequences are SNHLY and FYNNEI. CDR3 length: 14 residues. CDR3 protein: CASSDWTGGNEQFF. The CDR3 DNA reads TGTGCCAGCAGTGATTGGACAGGGGGCAATGAGCAGTTCTTC. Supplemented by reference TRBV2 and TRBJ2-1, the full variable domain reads EPEVTQTPSHQVTQMGQEVILRCVPISNHLYFYWYRQILGQKVEFLVSFYNNEISEKSEIFDDQFSVERPDGSNFTLKIRSTKLEDSAMYFCASSDWTGGNEQFFGPGTRLTVL.

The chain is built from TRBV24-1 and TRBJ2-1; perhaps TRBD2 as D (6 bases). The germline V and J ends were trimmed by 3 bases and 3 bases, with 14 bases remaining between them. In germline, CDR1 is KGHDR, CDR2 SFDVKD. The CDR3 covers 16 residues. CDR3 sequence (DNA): TGTGCCACCAGTGATCGCGACCGGGGAGGCTACAATGAGCAGTTCTTC. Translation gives CATSDRDRGGYNEQFF.

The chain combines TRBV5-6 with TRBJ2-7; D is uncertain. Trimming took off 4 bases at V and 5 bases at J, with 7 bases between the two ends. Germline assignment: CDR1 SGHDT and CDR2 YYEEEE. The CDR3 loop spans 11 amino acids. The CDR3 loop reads CASSRGHEQYF. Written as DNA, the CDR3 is TGTGCCAGCAGCCGTGGTCACGAGCAGTACTTC.

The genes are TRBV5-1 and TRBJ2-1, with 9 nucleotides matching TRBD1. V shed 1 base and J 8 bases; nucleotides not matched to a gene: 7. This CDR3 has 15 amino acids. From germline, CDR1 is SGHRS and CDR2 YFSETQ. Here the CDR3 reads CASSLWDRDGDEQFF. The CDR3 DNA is TGCGCCAGCAGCTTGTGGGACAGGGATGGGGATGAGCAGTTCTTC.

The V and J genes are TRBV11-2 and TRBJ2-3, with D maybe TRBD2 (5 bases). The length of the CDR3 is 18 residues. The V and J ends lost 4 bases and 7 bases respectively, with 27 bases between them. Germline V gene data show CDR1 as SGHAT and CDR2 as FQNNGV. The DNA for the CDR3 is TGTGCCAGCAGCTCCTCCGGACTCTTATCTACCCCCTCATATACGCAGTATTTT. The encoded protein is CASSSSGLLSTPSYTQYF.

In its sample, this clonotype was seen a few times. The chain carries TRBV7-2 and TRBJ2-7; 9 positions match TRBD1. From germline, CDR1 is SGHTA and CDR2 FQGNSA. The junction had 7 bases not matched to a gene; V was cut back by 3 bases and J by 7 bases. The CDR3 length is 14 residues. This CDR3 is CASSFTGGAGEQYF. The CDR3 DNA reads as TGTGCCAGCAGCTTTACAGGGGGCGCGGGGGAGCAGTACTTC.

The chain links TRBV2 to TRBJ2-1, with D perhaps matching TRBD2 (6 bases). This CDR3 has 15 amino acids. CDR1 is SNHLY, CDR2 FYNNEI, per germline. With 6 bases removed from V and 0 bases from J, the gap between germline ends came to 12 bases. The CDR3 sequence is CASRSPGDSYNEQFF. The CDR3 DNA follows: TGTGCCAGCAGGTCTCCGGGGGACTCCTACAATGAGCAGTTCTTC. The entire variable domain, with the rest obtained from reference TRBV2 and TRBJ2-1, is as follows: EPEVTQTPSHQVTQMGQEVILRCVPISNHLYFYWYRQILGQKVEFLVSFYNNEISEKSEIFDDQFSVERPDGSNFTLKIRSTKLEDSAMYFCASRSPGDSYNEQFFGPGTRLTVL.

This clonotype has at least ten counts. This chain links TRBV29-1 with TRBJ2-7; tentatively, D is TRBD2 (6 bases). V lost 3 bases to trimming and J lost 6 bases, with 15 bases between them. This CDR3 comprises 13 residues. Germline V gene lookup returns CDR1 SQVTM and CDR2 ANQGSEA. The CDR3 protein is CSVDMGGLGEQYF. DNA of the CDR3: TGCAGCGTTGATATGGGGGGTTTGGGCGAGCAGTACTTC.

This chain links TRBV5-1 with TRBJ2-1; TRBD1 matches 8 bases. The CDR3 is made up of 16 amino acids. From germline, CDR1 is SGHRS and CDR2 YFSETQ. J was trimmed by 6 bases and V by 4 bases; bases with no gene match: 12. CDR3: CASSTDRGLLRNEQFF. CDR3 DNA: TGCGCCAGCAGCACTGACAGGGGCTTACTACGCAATGAGCAGTTCTTC.

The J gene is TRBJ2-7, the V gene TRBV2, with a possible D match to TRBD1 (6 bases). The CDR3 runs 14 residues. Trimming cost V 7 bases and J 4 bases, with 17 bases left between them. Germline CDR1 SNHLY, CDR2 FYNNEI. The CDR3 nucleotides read TGTGCCAGCATCAAGGACAGCAACAGTTACGAGCAGTACTTC. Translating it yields CASIKDSNSYEQYF. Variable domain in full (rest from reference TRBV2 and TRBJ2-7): EPEVTQTPSHQVTQMGQEVILRCVPISNHLYFYWYRQILGQKVEFLVSFYNNEISEKSEIFDDQFSVERPDGSNFTLKIRSTKLEDSAMYFCASIKDSNSYEQYFGPGTRLTVT.

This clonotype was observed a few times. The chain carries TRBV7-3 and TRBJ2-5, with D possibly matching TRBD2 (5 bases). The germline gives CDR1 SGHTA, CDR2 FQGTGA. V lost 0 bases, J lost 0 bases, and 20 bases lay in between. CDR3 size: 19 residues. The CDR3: CASSLTGGGGNKYQETQYF. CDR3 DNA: TGTGCCAGCAGCTTAACGGGCGGAGGCGGAAACAAGTACCAAGAGACCCAGTACTTC.

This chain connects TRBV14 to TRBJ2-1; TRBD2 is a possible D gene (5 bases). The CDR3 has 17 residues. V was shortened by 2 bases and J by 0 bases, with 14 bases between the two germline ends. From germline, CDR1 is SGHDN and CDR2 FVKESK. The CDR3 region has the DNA TGTGCCAGCAGCCAACCTTCCGGGATTAGCTCCTACAATGAGCAGTTCTTC. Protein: CASSQPSGISSYNEQFF. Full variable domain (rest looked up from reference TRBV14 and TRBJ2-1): EAGVTQFPSHSVIEKGQTVTLRCDPISGHDNLYWYRRVMGKEIKFLLHFVKESKQDESGMPNNRFLAERTGGTYSTLKVQPAELEDSGVYFCASSQPSGISSYNEQFFGPGTRLTVL.

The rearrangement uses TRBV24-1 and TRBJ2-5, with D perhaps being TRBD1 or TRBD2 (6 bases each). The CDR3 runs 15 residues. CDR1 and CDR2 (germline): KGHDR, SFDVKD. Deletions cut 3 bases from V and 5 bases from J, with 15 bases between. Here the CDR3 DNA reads TGTGCCACCAGTGATAATGGGGGGCCTATCGAGACCCAGTACTTC. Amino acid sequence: CATSDNGGPIETQYF.

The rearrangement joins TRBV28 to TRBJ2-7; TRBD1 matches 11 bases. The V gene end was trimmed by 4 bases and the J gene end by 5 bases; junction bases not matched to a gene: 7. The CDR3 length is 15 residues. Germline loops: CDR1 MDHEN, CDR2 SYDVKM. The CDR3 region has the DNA TGTGCCAGCAGTTCCCTAGGACAGGGGGCCGACGAGCAGTACTTC. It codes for CASSSLGQGADEQYF.

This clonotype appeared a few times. CDR3 DNA: TGCGCCAGCAGCGCTGTAACCGGGGTGGATGGCTACACCTTC. Its translation is CASSAVTGVDGYTF. V usage is TRBV5-1 and J usage is TRBJ1-2; D remains unclear. V lost 4 bases to trimming and J lost 6 bases, with 16 bases between them. Germline CDR1 is SGHRS and CDR2 is YFSETQ. This CDR3 contains 14 residues.